This T cell receptor beta chain was captured in a study of metastatic and nonmetastatic thyroid tumors. In the study overall: The comparison covered peripheral blood and tumor or nodule tissue in malignant and benign thyroid patients. Whole-study results and caveats: Significantly greater TCR beta diversity was reportedly found in malignant thyroid tumors than in benign nodules (in blood and tumor).

Patients had received no treatment of any kind before thyroid surgery. Per the authors' pipeline: Differences in CDR3 between clinicopathological groups were drawn on to build a classifier intended to discriminate distant-metastatic papillary thyroid cancer patients. TCRdb re-analyzed the PCR reads through MiXCR. These V and J calls are TCRdb output, not the study's own analysis. The data contain around 30,000 clones, approximately 17% of them singletons. This clone was seen repeatedly, ten times or more. Its antigen is unknown. The sequenced sample was blood. This TCR was sampled from a female donor with papillary thyroid cancer or a benign thyroid nodule (not recorded which). Some clones in this sample may be carry-over from other donors' samples.

CDR3 coding DNA: TGCAGTCCTTTATGGGCAGGGGTGAATGAAAAACTGTTTTTT. Residues: CSPLWAGVNEKLFF. This chain connects TRBV20-1 to TRBJ1-4, with D possibly matching TRBD1 (6 bases). Germline loops: CDR1 DFQATT, CDR2 SNEGSKA (reference sequence). The CDR3 consists of 14 residues. V lost 8 bases, J lost 5 bases, and 18 bases lay in between.